The clone carrying this TCR beta chain was seen a handful of times. What it recognizes is unknown. V was shortened by 3 bases and J by 14 bases, with 14 bases between the two germline ends. The CDR3 length is 12 residues. Germline CDR1 and CDR2: MNHEY and SMNVEV (reference sequence). Sequenced material consisted of expressed TCRB transcripts (all of the isolated RNA was reverse transcribed). There were about 3.5 million reads on average in the naive, central memory and regulatory T cell samples. This table comes from immunoSEQ multiplex PCR, and its TCRdb copy is limited to in-frame clones, with some not included. The sample gives around 340,000 clones, roughly 8% of which show up once; approximately 0.44% is in the top ten. The source of the sample is a study of beta chain features in type 1 diabetes. Study overall: Healthy donors resembled patients in age, gender and cell yields.

General study findings and limits: The naive, central memory and Treg TCRB repertoires of patients appeared to be more similar to one another than those of healthy donors. Shorter TCRB CDR3s, moderately but significantly so, marked every one of the four CD4+ subsets in Type 1 diabetes patients.

What was sequenced was central memory CD4+ T cells from blood. This sequence joins TRBV27 and TRBJ2-1; tentative D call: TRBD2 (5 bases). The receptor was derived from a young woman in good health. The CDR3 sequence is CASSFDYRTEFF. CDR3 nucleotide sequence: TGTGCCAGCAGTTTTGATTATAGGACTGAGTTCTTC.